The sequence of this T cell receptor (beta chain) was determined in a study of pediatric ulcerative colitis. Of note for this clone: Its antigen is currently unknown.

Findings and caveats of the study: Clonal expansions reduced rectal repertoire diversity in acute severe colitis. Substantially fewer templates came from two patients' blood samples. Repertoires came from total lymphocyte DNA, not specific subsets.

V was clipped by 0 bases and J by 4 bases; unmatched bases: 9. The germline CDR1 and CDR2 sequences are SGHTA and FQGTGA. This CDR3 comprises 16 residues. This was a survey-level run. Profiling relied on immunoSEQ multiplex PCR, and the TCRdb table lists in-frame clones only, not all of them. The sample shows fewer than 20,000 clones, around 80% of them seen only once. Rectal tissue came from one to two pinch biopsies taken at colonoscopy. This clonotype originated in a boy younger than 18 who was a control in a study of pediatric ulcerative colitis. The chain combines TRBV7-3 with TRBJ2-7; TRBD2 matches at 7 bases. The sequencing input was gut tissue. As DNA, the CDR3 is TGTGCCAGCAGCTTAACTAGCGGGTGGTTGGCTTACGAGCAGTACTTC. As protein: CASSLTSGWLAYEQYF.